These 24 T cell receptor beta chains share one sample of origin, sequenced in a study. TCRdb fed the reads into MiXCR, producing one record per CDR3 protein. The sample comprises 4,000 to 5,000 distinct CDR3 sequences, more than 8% of which are singletons, and under 40% rests with the top ten. The sequenced sample was CD4+ T cells from peripheral blood. The receptor source for this set is a human donor with rheumatoid arthritis.

In its sample, this clonotype was seen a few times. The chain recombines TRBV4-2 with TRBJ2-5; D is undetermined. The CDR3 has 12 amino acids. V shed 0 bases and J shed 7 bases, with 6 bases lying between them. Germline-derived CDR1 and CDR2 are LGHNA and YNFKEQ. The CDR3 DNA follows: TGTGCCAGCAGCCAAGATAGTGTGACCCAGTACTTC. Its protein is CASSQDSVTQYF.

Ten or more counts support this clonotype. The chain employs TRBV4-1 and TRBJ1-6; TRBD1 might be the D (5 bases). The CDR3 covers 13 residues. V lost 4 bases and J 13 bases, leaving 14 bases between the germline ends. Germline assignment: CDR1 MGHRA and CDR2 YSYEKL. The CDR3 DNA is TGCGCCAGCAGCCTCATGGGGGTCCCCCCCCTCCACTTT. This translates into CASSLMGVPPLHF.

The chain links TRBV20-1 to TRBJ2-1; 7 bases match TRBD1. The CDR3 runs 15 residues. Trimming removed 6 bases from V and 3 bases from J; junction bases left unmatched: 11. Looked up from germline, CDR1 is DFQATT and CDR2 is SNEGSKA (reference sequence). The CDR3 loop reads CSASSRDRLYNEQFF. The DNA for the CDR3 is TGCAGTGCCTCTTCCCGGGACAGACTCTACAATGAGCAGTTCTTC.

Turning to this clonotype: A read error may explain this, as a much larger clone is one base away. The chain uses TRBV18 and TRBJ2-7; unclear D gene. The germline V gene encodes CDR1 KGHSH and CDR2 LQKENI. CDR3 length: 14 residues. The CDR3 here is CVSSPRTDSYEQYF. CDR3 sequence (DNA): TGTGTCAGCTCACCACGGACGGACTCCTACGAGCAGTACTTC. Complete variable domain (other parts from reference TRBV18 and TRBJ2-7): NAGVMQNPRHLVRRRGQEARLRCSPMKGHSHVYWYRQLPEEGLKFMVYLQKENIIDESGMPKERFSAEFPKEGPSILRIQQVVRGDSAAYFCVSSPRTDSYEQYFGPGTRLTVT.

This chain uses TRBV12-3 or TRBV12-4 with TRBJ2-2; a weak D match, TRBD2 (6 bases). Trimming left V 4 bases short and J 6 bases short, with 9 bases between. The CDR3 loop spans 13 amino acids. The CDR3 here is CASSWSSAGELFF. Written as DNA, the CDR3 is TGTGCCAGCAGTTGGTCTAGCGCCGGGGAGCTGTTTTTT.

This clonotype was seen repeatedly, ten times or more. The chain has TRBV19 and TRBJ1-3; D gene uncertain. The germline gives CDR1 LNHDA, CDR2 SQIVND (reference sequence). The CDR3 sequence is 14 residues long. Deletions cut 7 bases from V and 0 bases from J, with 10 bases between. In nucleotides, the CDR3 is TGTGCCAGTAAAGGCACTCACTCTGGAAACACCATATATTTT. Amino acid sequence: CASKGTHSGNTIYF.

This clonotype was detected a few times. The chain joins TRBV20-1 to TRBJ2-5; 13 bases agree with TRBD2. The CDR3 spans 15 residues. Germline assignment: CDR1 DFQATT and CDR2 SNEGSKA (reference sequence). V gave up 5 bases and J gave up 5 bases; unmatched junction bases: 8. The DNA of the CDR3 is TGCAGTGCTCGAAGGACTAGCGGGAGCTGGGAGACCCAGTACTTC. It yields the protein CSARRTSGSWETQYF.

This clonotype is labeled as medium-sized. The chain joins TRBV10-2 to TRBJ2-1; 10 nucleotides agree with TRBD2. Germline assignment: CDR1 WSHSY and CDR2 SAAADI. Germline trimming cut 3 bases from V and 9 bases from J; bases unmatched to any gene: 5. The CDR3 is made up of 14 amino acids. The CDR3 loop reads CASSDPSGRVEQFF. The CDR3 nucleotides read TGCGCCAGCAGTGATCCTAGCGGGAGAGTTGAGCAGTTCTTC.

In regard to this clonotype: The final CDR3 position lacks the conserved phenylalanine or tryptophan, pointing to a likely read error. The rearrangement links TRBV7-7 to TRBJ2-5; 10 bases are a match to TRBD2. The CDR3 is made up of 16 amino acids. The V gene's germline CDR1 is SSHAT and CDR2 FNYEAQ (reference sequence). The CDR3 nucleotides are TGTGCTAGCAGCTTAGGTTCTAGCGGGAGTGGGGAGACCCAGTACTCC. This gives the protein CASSLGSSGSGETQYS.

This clonotype counts as medium-sized. The chain recombines TRBV12-5 with TRBJ2-3, with D possibly matching TRBD2 (6 bases). CDR1 is LGHNT and CDR2 is FRNRAP in the germline V gene. The V and J ends lost 1 base and 0 bases respectively, with 8 bases between them. The CDR3 extends over 15 amino acids. The CDR3, as DNA: TGTGCTAGTGGTTTGGGACTAGGAAGCACAGATACGCAGTATTTT. Translated: CASGLGLGSTDTQYF.

This clonotype counts as medium-sized. V and J are TRBV19 and TRBJ1-1, with D maybe TRBD1 (6 bases). Germline CDR1 reads LNHDA; CDR2 reads SQIVND (reference sequence). Trimming removed 6 bases at V and 3 bases at J, with 14 bases between. This CDR3 is 14 amino acids long. The CDR3 bases are TGTGCCAGTAGACACAGGGAGTCGGACACTGAAGCTTTCTTT. Translation: CASRHRESDTEAFF.

The CDR3, as DNA: TGTGCCTGGAGTGGACAGGGTAGGAACACTGAAGCTTTCTTT. Translation: CAWSGQGRNTEAFF. The chain is built from TRBV30 and TRBJ1-1, with TRBD1 identical over 7 bases. Per the germline V gene, CDR1 is GTSNPN and CDR2 is SVGIG (reference sequence). CDR3 length: 14 amino acids. With 1 base clipped from V and 1 base from J, the junction kept 3 bases outside the gene matches.

By sample fraction, this clonotype is medium-sized. The chain employs TRBV3-1 and TRBJ2-3, with D possibly TRBD2 on 5 matching bases. The CDR3 has 14 amino acids. V lost 3 bases and J 2 bases, leaving 9 bases between the germline ends. CDR1 and CDR2 (germline): LGHDT, YNNKEL (reference sequence). CDR3 loop: CASSQASSTDTQYF. The CDR3 bases are TGTGCCAGCAGCCAGGCTAGCTCCACAGATACGCAGTATTTT.

This clonotype was detected many times. The chain recombines TRBV10-3 with TRBJ2-1; D is unclear. The CDR3 has 15 amino acids. The V and J ends lost 0 bases and 3 bases respectively, with 9 bases between them. Germline V gives CDR1 ENHRY, CDR2 SYGVKD. In nucleotides, the CDR3 is TGTGCCATCAGTGAGTCGGGCACAAACTACAATGAGCAGTTCTTC. As protein: CAISESGTNYNEQFF.

This clonotype is deemed medium-sized (0.01 to 0.1%). The chain carries TRBV5-1 and TRBJ2-1; 9 positions agree with TRBD2. The CDR3 length is 17 residues. V was clipped by 7 bases and J by 0 bases; unmatched bases: 11. CDR1 and CDR2 (germline): SGHRS, YFSETQ. The CDR3 coding sequence is TGCGCCAGCGCCGAACTAGCGGGTATGAGCTCCTACAATGAGCAGTTCTTC. Translating gives CASAELAGMSSYNEQFF.

This clonotype appeared many times. This chain links TRBV25-1 with TRBJ2-7; TRBD2 aligns across 7 bases. The CDR3 length is 15 residues. V shed 4 bases, J shed 1 base, and the junction held 7 bases outside the gene matches. The germline CDR1 and CDR2 sequences are MGHDK and SYGVNS. CDR3 sequence reads: CASSGGRAISYEQYF. Written as DNA, the CDR3 is TGTGCCAGCAGTGGAGGGAGGGCTATATCCTACGAGCAGTACTTC.

This clonotype was observed a handful of times. The CDR3 DNA reads TGCAGTGCTAGGGGGGGAGAACTAGCGAATGAGCAGTTCTTC. As protein: CSARGGELANEQFF. The rearrangement uses TRBV20-1 and TRBJ2-1; 7 nucleotides match TRBD2. This CDR3 spans 14 amino acids. The junction had 9 bases not matched to a gene; V was cut back by 3 bases and J by 7 bases. The germline V gene has CDR1 DFQATT and CDR2 SNEGSKA (reference sequence).

By proportion, this clonotype is medium-sized. This sequence joins TRBV7-2 and TRBJ2-1; the match to TRBD2 covers 10 bases. The CDR3 is 15 amino acids. The germline V gene has CDR1 SGHTA and CDR2 FQGNSA. V trimming: 1 base; J trimming: 5 bases; junction bases outside the gene matches: 2. The CDR3 loop reads CASSLGLAGHNEQFF. The CDR3 coding sequence is TGTGCCAGCAGCTTAGGACTAGCGGGCCACAATGAGCAGTTCTTC. Complete variable domain (other parts from reference TRBV7-2 and TRBJ2-1): GAGVSQSPSNKVTEKGKDVELRCDPISGHTALYWYRQSLGQGLEFLIYFQGNSAPDKSGLPSDRFSAERTGGSVSTLTIQRTQQEDSAVYLCASSLGLAGHNEQFFGPGTRLTVL.

As to this clonotype: A much larger clone lies one base from this, so it may be a read error. V is TRBV29-1 and J is TRBJ2-5, with D uncertain. CDR1 SQVTM and CDR2 ANQGSEA come from the germline V gene. The CDR3 consists of 13 residues. This CDR3 is CSIEFRQRETQYF. CDR3 nucleotide sequence: TGCAGCATTGAATTTAGGCAGCGAGAGACCCAGTACTTC.

This clonotype is medium-sized in the sample. CDR3 sequence (DNA): TGCAGTAGCGGCACCGAGGATGAGCAGTTCTTC. Translated, it gives CSSGTEDEQFF. The genes are TRBV20-1 and TRBJ2-1; perhaps TRBD2 as D (5 bases). Trimming took 8 bases from V and 8 from J, leaving 13 bases between them. Germline-derived CDR1 and CDR2 are DFQATT and SNEGSKA (reference sequence). The CDR3 covers 11 residues.

By share of the sample, this clonotype is medium-sized. This chain links TRBV7-9 with TRBJ2-1; 9 bases match TRBD2. The CDR3 extends over 14 amino acids. V shed 3 bases, J shed 5 bases, and the junction held 2 bases outside the gene matches. CDR1 and CDR2 from the germline V gene are SEHNR and FQNEAQ (reference sequence). CDR3 sequence (DNA): TGTGCCAGCAGCTTGACTAGCGGTAACAATGAGCAGTTCTTC. It translates to CASSLTSGNNEQFF.

This clonotype occurred a few times. This sequence joins TRBV5-1 and TRBJ1-1; 8 nucleotides agree with TRBD1. V shed 2 bases, J shed 8 bases, and the junction held 5 bases outside the gene matches. The CDR3 spans 13 residues. CDR1 is SGHRS, CDR2 YFSETQ, per germline. CDR3 coding DNA: TGCGCCAGCAGCTTCACAGGGGGGGAGGAAGCTTTCTTT. Translation: CASSFTGGEEAFF.

This clonotype came up many times. The V gene is TRBV18, the J gene TRBJ2-1; 7 bases match TRBD2. The CDR3 spans 16 residues. V lost 6 bases, J lost 6 bases, and 14 bases stayed unmatched. CDR1 and CDR2 (germline): KGHSH, LQKENI. The CDR3, as DNA: TGTGCCAGCTCCCCCGAGGGGCGGGAGATAGTCAATGAGCAGTTCTTC. The encoded protein is CASSPEGREIVNEQFF.

This clonotype came up many times. The chain combines TRBV5-1 with TRBJ1-1; 8 bases line up with TRBD1. Germline CDR1 reads SGHRS; CDR2 reads YFSETQ. The CDR3 is made up of 14 amino acids. J lost 4 bases, V lost 6 bases, and 8 bases had no gene match. The CDR3 region is CASKDWTGSTEAFF. The CDR3 DNA follows: TGCGCCAGCAAGGATTGGACAGGGAGCACTGAAGCTTTCTTT.